This T cell receptor beta chain was observed in a study of blood T cell repertoires in COVID-19. This CDR3 has 16 amino acids. The germline V gene encodes CDR1 SGHRS and CDR2 YFSETQ. The V end was cut by 2 bases, the J end by 4 bases, with 18 bases between. TCRdb's table, derived via immunoSEQ multiplex PCR, lists solely in-frame clones and lacks some. This table has about 42,000 clones, over 75% appearing once. Regarding this clone: The same CDR3 can be traced to other DNA sequences in this sample.

The TCR originated in a man aged 25-45 years with active or convalescent COVID-19. Sequencing used peripheral blood. The chain links TRBV5-1 to TRBJ1-2; tentative D call: TRBD1 (5 bases). The CDR3 coding sequence is TGCGCCAGCAGCTTAGGAGAGGGGCAGGGAGGCTATGGCTACACCTTC. This codes for CASSLGEGQGGYGYTF. Using reference TRBV5-1 and TRBJ1-2 for the parts outside the CDR3, the full variable domain is KAGVTQTPRYLIKTRGQQVTLSCSPISGHRSVSWYQQTPGQGLQFLFEYFSETQRNKGNFPGRFSGRQFSNSRSEMNVSTLELGDSALYLCASSLGEGQGGYGYTFGSGTRLTVV.